This TCR beta chain was recorded in a study of blood T cell repertoires in COVID-19. Study at large: Whether acute or convalescent, the COVID-19 samples came from the United States, Italy and Spain.

Sequencing was performed with immunoSEQ multiplex PCR; in TCRdb, only in-frame clones are kept and a portion is missing. The repertoire includes roughly 220,000 clones, about four fifths of them detected once, and about 2.4% sits in the top ten. Germline V gene lookup returns CDR1 SGHTA and CDR2 FQGTGA. V shed 1 base and J shed 3 bases, with 8 bases lying between them. The CDR3 loop spans 14 amino acids. This sequence joins TRBV7-3 and TRBJ2-3, with D unresolved. The material sequenced was peripheral blood. This sequence originates from a woman in her fifties or sixties with acute or convalescent COVID-19. This CDR3 is CASSLMGRTDTQYF. CDR3 coding DNA: TGTGCCAGCAGCTTAATGGGCAGGACAGATACGCAGTATTTT.